The 22 T cell receptor beta chains below all came from one sample that was sequenced in a study of T cells in Graves' hyperthyroidism and ophthalmopathy. Amplification yielded TCR beta CDR3 regions, with RNA transcripts as the source. Primed by the HTBI set, a first-round RT-PCR was run on the TCR CDR3. TCRdb reanalysed the multiplex PCR reads using MiXCR and keeps one entry per CDR3 protein. Among more than 350,000 distinct CDR3 sequences listed, roughly 15% were seen once. Sequencing was performed on blood. The receptors come from a woman in her twenties or thirties with Graves' ophthalmopathy.

This clonotype appeared a few times. This is likely a read error, given that the CDR3 carries no conserved phenylalanine or tryptophan at its end. V usage is TRBV5-5 and J usage is TRBJ1-1; D call uncertain. Germline-derived CDR1 and CDR2 are SGHKS and YYEKEE (reference sequence). The CDR3 totals 13 residues. Trimming shortened V by 4 bases and J by 1 base, and 8 bases separated the two germline ends. The DNA for the CDR3 is TGTGCCAGCAGCCCCATGAGGAACACTGAAGCTTTCCTT. Its translation: CASSPMRNTEAFL.

The chain uses TRBV19 and TRBJ1-1; D may be TRBD1 (6 bases). Germline CDR1 is LNHDA and CDR2 is SQIVND (reference sequence). The V and J ends lost 3 bases and 2 bases respectively, with 13 bases between them. The CDR3 is made up of 15 amino acids. The DNA for the CDR3 is TGTGCCAGTAGTATCCTAGGGGGAGGTAACACTGAAGCTTTCTTT. Translation gives CASSILGGGNTEAFF.

This clonotype was seen more than once but under ten times. The CDR3 spells CASSEALKGLDNEQFF. CDR3 in DNA: TGTGCCAGCAGTGAAGCCCTCAAGGGCTTAGACAATGAGCAGTTCTTC. This sequence joins TRBV2 and TRBJ2-1; D call uncertain. CDR1 and CDR2 (germline): SNHLY, FYNNEI. Trimming took off 0 bases at V and 5 bases at J, with 14 bases between the two ends. This CDR3 has 16 residues. Complete variable domain (other parts from reference TRBV2 and TRBJ2-1): EPEVTQTPSHQVTQMGQEVILRCVPISNHLYFYWYRQILGQKVEFLVSFYNNEISEKSEIFDDQFSVERPDGSNFTLKIRSTKLEDSAMYFCASSEALKGLDNEQFFGPGTRLTVL.

This clonotype was counted ten times or more. The gene calls are TRBV29-1 and TRBJ2-5, with D tentatively TRBD1 (6 bases). Trimming took 4 bases from V and 5 from J, leaving 17 bases between them. CDR1 and CDR2 (germline): SQVTM, ANQGSEA. The CDR3 runs 14 residues. As DNA, the CDR3 is TGCAGCGTTGGGTGGCAGGGGCTCGTTGAGACCCAGTACTTC. It encodes CSVGWQGLVETQYF.

This clonotype was recorded at least ten times. The V and J genes are TRBV12-3 or TRBV12-4 and TRBJ1-1; 7 bases match TRBD1. The CDR3 extends over 15 amino acids. The V segment lost 5 bases and the J segment 0 bases; nucleotides outside the gene matches: 6. DNA of the CDR3: TGTGCCAGCAGTAACCGGGACAGATTGAACACTGAAGCTTTCTTT. Translating gives CASSNRDRLNTEAFF.

In its sample, this clonotype was seen many times. The conserved closing phenylalanine or tryptophan is absent in this CDR3, likely reflecting a read error. The rearrangement links TRBV11-2 to TRBJ1-2; TRBD1 agrees at 8 bases. Looked up from germline, CDR1 is SGHAT and CDR2 is FQNNGV. CDR3 size: 15 residues. V lost 1 base and J lost 6; bases outside the gene matches: 7. CDR3 DNA sequence: TGTGCCAGCAGCTTAGTCCCCGGACAGGGAGATGGCTACACCCTC. This translates into CASSLVPGQGDGYTL.

This clonotype was picked up many times. The rearrangement links TRBV3-1 to TRBJ2-6; TRBD1 might be the D (6 bases). The V and J ends lost 0 bases and 2 bases respectively, with 14 bases between them. Germline loops: CDR1 LGHDT, CDR2 YNNKEL (reference sequence). CDR3 length: 18 residues. The CDR3, as DNA: TGTGCCAGCAGCCAAGATTTTACAGGGCCTGCTGGGGCCAACGTCCTGACTTTC. It specifies CASSQDFTGPAGANVLTF.

This clonotype has a count of ten or more. The chain combines TRBV7-2 with TRBJ2-7, with 8 bases that match TRBD1. V gave up 4 bases and J gave up 3 bases; unmatched junction bases: 8. Looked up from germline, CDR1 is SGHTA and CDR2 is FQGNSA. The CDR3 covers 15 residues. The CDR3 DNA sequence: TGTGCCAGCAGCTCCTCAGACAGGGGCCACTACGAGCAGTACTTC. It translates to CASSSSDRGHYEQYF.

This clonotype was detected many times. V gene TRBV12-3 or TRBV12-4 combines with J gene TRBJ2-1, with a possible D match to TRBD1 (6 bases). The V end lost 1 base, the J end lost 2 bases, and 9 bases lay between the germline ends. CDR3 size: 15 residues. The CDR3 loop is CASSLVQGAYNEQFF. The CDR3 bases are TGTGCCAGCAGTTTAGTACAGGGCGCCTACAATGAGCAGTTCTTC.

The table lists this clonotype with many counts. The chain combines TRBV12-3 or TRBV12-4 with TRBJ2-6; D not resolved. The V gene lost 6 bases and the J gene lost 0 bases, with 15 bases spanning the gap. CDR3 size: 17 residues. The CDR3 DNA sequence: TGTGCCAGCAGCAGGTTCGTTGGCGTCTCTGGGGCCAACGTCCTGACTTTC. Translation gives CASSRFVGVSGANVLTF.

This clonotype occurred many times. This rearrangement joins TRBV20-1 to TRBJ2-2; 9 nucleotides agree with TRBD1. CDR1 is DFQATT, CDR2 SNEGSKA, per germline (reference sequence). This CDR3 is built from 15 residues. The V segment lost 6 bases and the J segment 0 bases; nucleotides outside the gene matches: 5. Written as DNA, the CDR3 is TGCAGTGCCTCGGACAGGGGCCCGAACACCGGGGAGCTGTTTTTT. Its protein product is CSASDRGPNTGELFF.

This clonotype showed up many times. The genes are TRBV18 and TRBJ1-4; 7 bases are a match to TRBD1. CDR1 and CDR2 from the germline V gene are KGHSH and LQKENI. This CDR3 spans 13 amino acids. V trimming: 2 bases; J trimming: 6 bases; junction bases outside the gene matches: 0. The CDR3 DNA is TGTGCCAGCTCACCAGGGACAGATGAAAAACTGTTTTTT. Protein sequence: CASSPGTDEKLFF.

This rearrangement joins TRBV27 to TRBJ1-2, with D tentatively TRBD1 (5 bases). This CDR3 is 14 amino acids long. Germline V lookup: CDR1 MNHEY, CDR2 SMNVEV (reference sequence). Trimming stripped 5 bases from V and 7 bases from J, with 17 bases between. CDR3 bases: TGTGCCAGCAGTCCCTCGTGGCAGGGAGCTGGCTACACCTTC. Protein: CASSPSWQGAGYTF.

The rearrangement uses TRBV9 and TRBJ2-1, with 9 bases fitting TRBD2. V lost 0 bases, J lost 0 bases, and 7 bases stayed unmatched. Germline values: CDR1 SGDLS, CDR2 YYNGEE. This CDR3 has 18 amino acids. This chain's CDR3 is CASSVDASGESSYNEQFF. The CDR3, as DNA: TGTGCCAGCAGCGTAGATGCTAGCGGGGAGTCCTCCTACAATGAGCAGTTCTTC.

This clonotype was recorded many times. This chain links TRBV24-1 with TRBJ2-7, with D possibly TRBD1 on 6 matching bases. CDR1 is KGHDR, CDR2 SFDVKD, per germline. The V and J ends lost 10 bases and 2 bases respectively, with 17 bases between them. The CDR3 covers 14 residues. The CDR3 nucleotides read TGTGCCACTCAATCGCCGGGACATCCCTACGAGCAGTACTTC. It specifies CATQSPGHPYEQYF.

This clonotype was detected ten times or more. The J gene is TRBJ2-3, the V gene TRBV27; weak D call: TRBD2 (7 bases). There are 15 residues in the CDR3. The V and J ends lost 2 bases and 5 bases respectively, with 14 bases between them. Germline V gene sequence: CDR1 MNHEY, CDR2 SMNVEV (reference sequence). CDR3: CASSLGGGQKDTQYF. In DNA form, the CDR3 reads TGTGCCAGCAGTTTAGGGGGGGGGCAGAAAGATACGCAGTATTTT.

The chain combines TRBV7-3 with TRBJ2-2; D not certain. From germline, CDR1 is SGHTA and CDR2 FQGTGA. V was clipped by 2 bases and J by 5 bases, with 6 bases between them. This CDR3 comprises 13 residues. The CDR3 bases are TGTGCCAGCAGCTTACCCGCTACCGGGGAGCTGTTTTTT. It encodes CASSLPATGELFF.

This clonotype has more than one count but fewer than ten. The genes are TRBV29-1 and TRBJ2-7; the match to TRBD2 covers 7 bases. This CDR3 is built from 13 residues. V dropped 6 bases and J dropped 1; count of bases not matched to a gene: 6. The germline V gene has CDR1 SQVTM and CDR2 ANQGSEA. The CDR3 here is CSVGGTKSYEQYF. The CDR3 coding sequence is TGCAGCGTGGGGGGGACGAAGTCCTACGAGCAGTACTTC.

The chain has TRBV27 and TRBJ1-6; TRBD1 aligns across 7 bases. The CDR3 loop spans 16 amino acids. The germline CDR1 and CDR2 sequences are MNHEY and SMNVEV (reference sequence). V lost 6 bases, J lost 0 bases, and 5 bases stayed unmatched. The CDR3 protein is CASRGGTLSYNSPLHF. CDR3 coding DNA: TGTGCCAGCAGAGGGGGCACCCTCTCCTATAATTCACCCCTCCACTTT.

This clonotype was detected many times. The chain links TRBV9 to TRBJ1-2, with no clear D. In germline, CDR1 is SGDLS, CDR2 YYNGEE. The CDR3 totals 14 residues. Trimming shortened V by 0 bases and J by 1 base, and 7 bases separated the two germline ends. For the CDR3, the DNA is TGTGCCAGCAGCGTAGACGGCCTTAACTATGGCTACACCTTC. This encodes CASSVDGLNYGYTF.

Only a few counts were recorded for this clonotype. The J gene is TRBJ2-1, the V gene TRBV5-1, with 8 bases matching TRBD1. V was pared by 0 bases and J by 4 bases, with 3 bases of the junction left unmatched. This CDR3 region has 15 residues. Germline lookup yields CDR1 SGHRS and CDR2 YFSETQ. The CDR3 nucleotides read TGCGCCAGCAGCTTGGGTGGGACAGGATACAATGAGCAGTTCTTC. Translating gives CASSLGGTGYNEQFF.

J is TRBJ1-3 and V is TRBV5-1; no definite D call. The germline gives CDR1 SGHRS, CDR2 YFSETQ. This CDR3 contains 15 residues. Trimming took off 5 bases at V and 0 bases at J, with 12 bases between the two ends. In DNA form, the CDR3 reads TGCGCCAGCAGTCGTGACCTAAACTCTGGAAACACCATATATTTT. Translating gives CASSRDLNSGNTIYF.